This TCR beta chain was retrieved from a study of blood T cell repertoires in COVID-19. Study-level background: Acute and convalescent COVID-19 samples came from the United States, Italy and Spain.

Per the study methods: Quantification of nucleated cells was approximated via reference gene primer amplification. Assay: immunoSEQ multiplex PCR; the TCRdb copy retains only in-frame clones and omits some. V and J calls and clone size are given by that table; D and trimming were obtained from the DNA. The table has fewer than 250,000 clones, approximately 91% seen once. Germline V CDR1 and CDR2: GTSNPN, SVGIG (reference sequence). The trim removed 0 bases at V and 8 bases at J, leaving 7 bases unmatched. CDR3 length: 15 residues. This chain joins TRBV30 and TRBJ1-4, with TRBD1 matching over 9 bases. This sequence originates from a woman aged 55 to 70 with acute or convalescent COVID-19. The source material was peripheral blood. This chain's CDR3 is CAWSVLTGGYEKLFF. CDR3 sequence (DNA): TGTGCCTGGAGTGTACTGACAGGGGGATACGAAAAACTGTTTTTT.